These 31 T cell receptor beta chains share one sample of origin, sequenced in a study of control samples from healthy donors and cancer patients. TCRdb's table, derived via immunoSEQ multiplex PCR, lists solely in-frame clones and lacks some. The sample lists 150,000 or so clones; about 90% were seen once. Sequences were obtained from blood. These receptors all come from a man younger than 30 in good health.

This clone was observed a handful of times. The J gene is TRBJ1-2, the V gene TRBV5-4; D remains unclear. The CDR3 has 16 amino acids. The V and J ends lost 2 bases and 0 bases respectively, with 14 bases between them. Per germline, CDR1 SGHNT and CDR2 YYREEE (reference sequence). The CDR3 bases are TGTGCCAGCAGCTTAGGACTGCAAAGAACTAACTATGGCTACACCTTC. Its protein is CASSLGLQRTNYGYTF. Full variable domain (rest looked up from reference TRBV5-4 and TRBJ1-2): ETGVTQSPTHLIKTRGQQVTLRCSSQSGHNTVSWYQQALGQGPQFIFQYYREEENGRGNFPPRFSGLQFPNYSSELNVNALELDDSALYLCASSLGLQRTNYGYTFGSGTRLTVV.

The chain carries TRBV5-6 and TRBJ2-7, with TRBD1 matching 7 bases. CDR1 SGHDT and CDR2 YYEEEE come from the germline V gene. V dropped 3 bases and J dropped 0; count of bases not matched to a gene: 15. The CDR3 totals 18 residues. The DNA of the CDR3 is TGTGCCAGCAGCTCGACGCTTTACCGGACAGGAATCTCCTACGAGCAGTACTTC. It encodes CASSSTLYRTGISYEQYF. Variable domain in full (rest from reference TRBV5-6 and TRBJ2-7): DAGVTQSPTHLIKTRGQQVTLRCSPKSGHDTVSWYQQALGQGPQFIFQYYEEEERQRGNFPDRFSGHQFPNYSSELNVNALLLGDSALYLCASSSTLYRTGISYEQYFGPGTRLTVT.

This chain uses TRBV19 with TRBJ2-3, with 12 bases that match TRBD2. The V segment lost 2 bases and the J segment 1 base; nucleotides outside the gene matches: 4. The CDR3 is 17 amino acids. Germline CDR1 LNHDA, CDR2 SQIVND (reference sequence). Here the CDR3 DNA reads TGTGCCAGTAGTATAACTAGCGGGGGGCGAGGCACAGATACGCAGTATTTT. It encodes CASSITSGGRGTDTQYF. Based on the CDR3 plus reference TRBV19 and TRBJ2-3, the full variable domain is DGGITQSPKYLFRKEGQNVTLSCEQNLNHDAMYWYRQDPGQGLRLIYYSQIVNDFQKGDIAEGYSVSREKKESFPLTVTSAQKNPTAFYLCASSITSGGRGTDTQYFGPGTRLTVL.

A few counts support this clone. The chain links TRBV7-9 to TRBJ2-7; TRBD1 matches 7 bases. This CDR3 has 13 residues. After removal of 5 bases from V and 2 bases from J, the junction contained 3 bases not matched to a gene. From germline, CDR1 is SEHNR and CDR2 FQNEAQ (reference sequence). The CDR3 region is CASSLTGTYEQYF. The CDR3 DNA follows: TGTGCCAGCAGCCTGACAGGGACCTACGAGCAGTACTTC. Using reference TRBV7-9 and TRBJ2-7 for the parts outside the CDR3, the full variable domain is DTGVSQNPRHKITKRGQNVTFRCDPISEHNRLYWYRQTLGQGPEFLTYFQNEAQLEKSRLLSDRFSAERPKGSFSTLEIQRTEQGDSAMYLCASSLTGTYEQYFGPGTRLTVT.

V usage is TRBV7-6 and J usage is TRBJ1-1, with D perhaps TRBD1 (5 bases). The CDR3 runs 17 residues. Germline CDR1 is SGHVS and CDR2 is FNYEAQ. V was clipped by 2 bases and J by 4 bases, with 20 bases between them. In DNA form, the CDR3 reads TGTGCCAGCAGCTTACTCCTCCCCGGGGGGGATGGCACTGAAGCTTTCTTT. Translated: CASSLLLPGGDGTEAFF.

The rearrangement links TRBV6-2 or TRBV6-3 to TRBJ2-7; 11 bases map to TRBD2. The CDR3 loop spans 16 amino acids. The germline V gene encodes CDR1 MNHEY and CDR2 SVGEGT. The junction had 7 bases not matched to a gene; V was cut back by 6 bases and J by 0 bases. The CDR3 region has the DNA TGTGCCAGCAGCCATGCTAGCGGGGGGCTCTCCTACGAGCAGTACTTC. It is translated as CASSHASGGLSYEQYF.

The chain is built from TRBV28 and TRBJ1-2, with TRBD1 matching over 7 bases. The V gene end was trimmed by 3 bases and the J gene end by 4 bases; junction bases not matched to a gene: 8. The CDR3 contains 15 residues. In germline, CDR1 is MDHEN, CDR2 SYDVKM. DNA for the CDR3: TGTGCCAGCAGTTTGTCGGCAGGGGGGCCCTATGGCTACACCTTC. The encoded protein is CASSLSAGGPYGYTF.

V is TRBV3-1 (or the pseudogene TRBV3-2) and J is TRBJ2-7; D is ambiguous. Germline V CDR1 and CDR2: LGHDT, YNNKEL (reference sequence). The V gene lost 1 base and the J gene lost 2 bases, with 18 bases spanning the gap. CDR3 length: 17 amino acids. CDR3 in amino acids: CASSQGLVGLNTYEQYF. CDR3 coding DNA: TGTGCCAGCAGCCAAGGTTTGGTAGGGCTGAACACCTACGAGCAGTACTTC.

The chain couples TRBV6-5 to TRBJ2-2; D is ambiguous. V dropped 6 bases and J dropped 1 base, with 12 bases sitting between them. Germline CDR1 and CDR2: MNHEY and SVGAGI. The CDR3 is 15 amino acids. The CDR3 nucleotides are TGTGCCAGCAGCCCCCCCAAGGGGAACACCGGGGAGCTGTTTTTT. Its translation is CASSPPKGNTGELFF.

The chain is built from TRBV3-1 (or the pseudogene TRBV3-2) and TRBJ1-1, with D unclear. With 2 bases removed from V and 1 base from J, the gap between germline ends came to 11 bases. Per germline, CDR1 LGHDT and CDR2 YNNKEL (reference sequence). The CDR3 contains 15 residues. In DNA form, the CDR3 reads TGTGCCAGCAGCCAAATTTATAAGAGGAACACTGAAGCTTTCTTT. It translates to CASSQIYKRNTEAFF.

The rearrangement joins TRBV6-6 to TRBJ1-3; D uncertain. V shed 1 base and J shed 0 bases, with 10 bases lying between them. The CDR3 consists of 16 residues. Germline CDR1 and CDR2: MNHNY and SVGAGI (reference sequence). The CDR3 loop is CASSYFYSSSGNTIYF. The CDR3 bases are TGTGCCAGCAGTTACTTCTACAGCAGCTCTGGAAACACCATATATTTT.

The chain employs TRBV9 and TRBJ1-5; D not certain. This CDR3 has 13 amino acids. V was trimmed by 5 bases and J by 3 bases, leaving 9 bases between them. Germline V gene lookup returns CDR1 SGDLS and CDR2 YYNGEE. CDR3 amino acids: CASSGDLNQPQHF. The CDR3 DNA sequence: TGTGCCAGCAGTGGAGACCTCAATCAGCCCCAGCATTTT. Based on the CDR3 plus reference TRBV9 and TRBJ1-5, the full variable domain is DSGVTQTPKHLITATGQRVTLRCSPRSGDLSVYWYQQSLDQGLQFLIQYYNGEERAKGNILERFSAQQFPDLHSELNLSSLELGDSALYFCASSGDLNQPQHFGDGTRLSIL.

V usage is TRBV11-2 and J usage is TRBJ2-5; 10 bases match TRBD2. V shed 5 bases and J 4 bases; nucleotides not matched to a gene: 13. CDR1 is SGHAT and CDR2 is FQNNGV in the germline V gene. This CDR3 has 17 amino acids. The CDR3 bases are TGTGCCAGCAGCCACAGCGAGCGGGGGGGCCCCCGAGAGACCCAGTACTTC. Residues: CASSHSERGGPRETQYF.

A note on this clone: Other DNA sequences in the same sample also yield this CDR3. The J gene is TRBJ2-5, the V gene TRBV5-1; D is ambiguous. Germline lookup yields CDR1 SGHRS and CDR2 YFSETQ. V lost 0 bases and J 0 bases, leaving 0 bases between the germline ends. The CDR3 totals 12 residues. CDR3 protein: CASSLDQETQYF. The CDR3 bases are TGCGCCAGCAGCTTGGACCAAGAGACCCAGTACTTC.

The chain employs TRBV7-6 and TRBJ1-2, with 7 positions matching TRBD1. V lost 6 bases to trimming and J lost 0 bases; unmatched junction nucleotides: 13. Germline V gives CDR1 SGHVS, CDR2 FNYEAQ. The CDR3 consists of 17 residues. CDR3 nucleotide sequence: TGTGCCAGCAGTCCTCTCTTAACAGGGGCATCTAACTATGGCTACACCTTC. Its protein is CASSPLLTGASNYGYTF.

The J gene is TRBJ1-6, the V gene TRBV28; D is possibly TRBD1 (5 bases). Germline-derived CDR1 and CDR2 are MDHEN and SYDVKM. V was shortened by 6 bases and J by 10 bases, with 16 bases between the two germline ends. The CDR3 is made up of 14 amino acids. CDR3 sequence reads: CASRPEWRDSPLHF. The CDR3 nucleotides are TGTGCCAGCAGGCCAGAGTGGAGGGACTCACCCCTCCACTTT.

The chain employs TRBV29-1 and TRBJ1-2; D remains unclear. CDR3 length equals 15 residues. The V gene lost 0 bases and the J gene lost 8 bases, with 19 bases spanning the gap. The germline gives CDR1 SQVTM, CDR2 ANQGSEA. CDR3 in amino acids: CSVEEIPGSASGYTF. The CDR3 DNA sequence: TGCAGCGTTGAAGAGATCCCTGGCAGTGCTTCGGGCTACACCTTC. The whole variable domain, filled in from reference TRBV29-1 and TRBJ1-2, reads SAVISQKPSRDICQRGTSLTIQCQVDSQVTMMFWYRQQPGQSLTLIATANQGSEATYESGFVIDKFPISRPNLTFSTLTVSNMSPEDSSIYLCSVEEIPGSASGYTFGSGTRLTVV.

The rearrangement uses TRBV28 and TRBJ1-5, with D unclear. The CDR3 consists of 13 residues. From germline, CDR1 is MDHEN and CDR2 SYDVKM. The ends were cut back, 5 bases at V and 4 bases at J, with 9 bases in the middle. The CDR3 sequence: CASSLDLNQPQHF. CDR3 nucleotides: TGTGCCAGCAGTCTCGACCTGAATCAGCCCCAGCATTTT.

Only one count was recorded for this clone. The V call is TRBV5-6, the J call TRBJ1-3; D ambiguous. The V end was cut by 2 bases, the J end by 4 bases, with 10 bases between. CDR1 is SGHDT, CDR2 YYEEEE, per germline. The CDR3 has 14 amino acids. CDR3: CASSLGRTGNTIYF. CDR3 sequence (DNA): TGTGCCAGCAGCTTAGGGAGGACGGGAAACACCATATATTTT.

The chain couples TRBV30 to TRBJ2-5; D gene ambiguous. Trimming shortened V by 2 bases and J by 1 base, and 8 bases separated the two germline ends. The CDR3 length is 13 residues. Germline CDR1 reads GTSNPN; CDR2 reads SVGIG (reference sequence). The CDR3 nucleotides read TGTGCCTGGAGTCCAGAATCCCAAGAGACCCAGTACTTC. This encodes CAWSPESQETQYF.

J is TRBJ2-3 and V is TRBV12-3 or TRBV12-4; no firm D call. Trimming cost V 2 bases and J 3 bases, with 6 bases left between them. The CDR3 totals 13 residues. Here the CDR3 DNA reads TGTGCCAGCAGTTTACTCCGGACAGATACGCAGTATTTT. Translating gives CASSLLRTDTQYF.

The chain recombines TRBV24-1 with TRBJ2-3; 8 nucleotides line up with TRBD1. CDR3 length: 14 amino acids. The ends lost 7 bases at V and 0 bases at J; junction bases unmatched: 2. Germline V gene lookup returns CDR1 KGHDR and CDR2 SFDVKD. CDR3 sequence: CATRRTGSTDTQYF. The CDR3 nucleotides are TGTGCCACCAGGAGGACAGGGAGCACAGATACGCAGTATTTT.

About this clone: A much larger clone lies one base from this, so it may be a read error. The chain couples TRBV2 to TRBJ2-6; D uncertain. The CDR3 extends over 14 amino acids. Germline V gene lookup returns CDR1 SNHLY and CDR2 FYNNEI. V lost 3 bases and J 0 bases, leaving 3 bases between the germline ends. Here the CDR3 reads CASSDSSGANVLTF. CDR3 DNA sequence: TGTGCCAGCAGTGACAGCTCTGGGGCCAACGTCCTGACTTTC.

This clone has only one observation. The chain is built from TRBV3-1 (or the pseudogene TRBV3-2) and TRBJ1-4, with 9 nucleotides matching TRBD1. With 0 bases clipped from V and 8 bases from J, the junction kept 7 bases outside the gene matches. CDR3 length equals 16 residues. Germline V lookup: CDR1 LGHDT, CDR2 YNNKEL (reference sequence). CDR3 sequence: CASSQDPQGAEEKLFF. The CDR3 nucleotides are TGTGCCAGCAGCCAAGATCCACAGGGGGCGGAGGAAAAACTGTTTTTT.

The genes are TRBV19 and TRBJ2-7; D uncertain. This CDR3 is 14 amino acids long. The germline V gene has CDR1 LNHDA and CDR2 SQIVND (reference sequence). Trimming pared 5 bases from V and 0 bases from J, leaving 11 bases between. CDR3 residues: CASSLGRDSYEQYF. The CDR3 nucleotides are TGTGCCAGTAGTTTGGGAAGGGACTCCTACGAGCAGTACTTC.

This chain uses TRBV27 with TRBJ1-2; 7 positions match TRBD1. The CDR3 runs to 12 residues. After removal of 6 bases from V and 7 bases from J, the junction contained 5 bases not matched to a gene. Germline V lookup: CDR1 MNHEY, CDR2 SMNVEV (reference sequence). The CDR3 DNA reads TGTGCCAGCAGGGGCCCAGGGGGTGGCTACACCTTC. This encodes CASRGPGGGYTF.

The chain employs TRBV3-1 (or the pseudogene TRBV3-2) and TRBJ2-7, with 12 bases fitting TRBD1. This CDR3 is 20 amino acids long. V gave up 4 bases and J gave up 6 bases; unmatched junction bases: 22. CDR1 and CDR2 (germline): LGHDT, YNNKEL (reference sequence). In DNA form, the CDR3 reads TGTGCCAGCAGCCCGTCCCGCGTAGGGACAGGGGGCCGTAAACAAACCGAGCAGTACTTC. Its protein product is CASSPSRVGTGGRKQTEQYF.

This clone has a handful of counts. J is TRBJ1-5 and V is TRBV7-9; possibly TRBD1 for D (5 bases). Germline-derived CDR1 and CDR2 are SEHNR and FQNEAQ (reference sequence). The CDR3 spans 16 residues. Deletions cut 4 bases from V and 2 bases from J, with 15 bases between. This CDR3 is CASSSGKVGGNQPQHF. CDR3 sequence (DNA): TGTGCCAGCAGCTCTGGGAAGGTGGGGGGCAATCAGCCCCAGCATTTT.

The rearrangement uses TRBV6-2 or TRBV6-3 and TRBJ1-1; D may be TRBD1 (5 bases). CDR1 MNHEY and CDR2 SVGEGT come from the germline V gene. There are 13 residues in the CDR3. Trimming removed 5 bases at V and 4 bases at J, with 11 bases between. The CDR3 loop reads CASSPQGGTEAFF. The CDR3 nucleotides read TGTGCCAGCAGTCCCCAGGGTGGCACTGAAGCTTTCTTT.

The CDR3 is CASSPTSGLAGGPQYF. The CDR3 bases are TGTGCCAGCAGCCCTACCTCGGGACTAGCGGGGGGTCCTCAGTACTTC. The chain is built from TRBV9 and TRBJ2-5, with 15 positions matching TRBD2. Germline-derived CDR1 and CDR2 are SGDLS and YYNGEE. The CDR3 consists of 16 residues. With V trimmed by 4 bases and J by 11 bases, 12 bases remained unmatched.

V usage is TRBV4-3 and J usage is TRBJ1-4; perhaps TRBD1 as D (6 bases). CDR1 LGHNA and CDR2 YSLEER come from the germline V gene. The CDR3 is 18 amino acids. V lost 2 bases, J lost 6 bases, and 22 bases lay in between. The CDR3 region is CASSQHRDIGSSYEKLFF. CDR3 nucleotides: TGCGCCAGCAGCCAACACCGGGACATCGGAAGCAGCTATGAAAAACTGTTTTTT.